This entry lists 8 T cell receptor beta chains sequenced from one sample in a study of blood T cell repertoires in COVID-19. This table comes from immunoSEQ multiplex PCR, and its TCRdb copy is limited to in-frame clones, with some not included. The data show 150,000 to 200,000 clones, about 79% seen once. The sequenced sample consisted of PBMCs or T cells enriched from blood (not recorded which). These receptors were obtained from a man aged 50-60 years who had recovered from COVID-19.

The V call is TRBV6-5, the J call TRBJ2-3; 7 bases line up with TRBD2. Germline-derived CDR1 and CDR2 are MNHEY and SVGAGI. J lost 0 bases, V lost 8 bases, and 5 bases had no gene match. CDR3 length: 14 amino acids. CDR3 DNA sequence: TGTGCCAGCCGCCTAGCGGAGAGCACAGATACGCAGTATTTT. It is translated as CASRLAESTDTQYF.

The chain has TRBV19 and TRBJ1-2, with unresolved D. The V gene lost 5 bases and the J gene lost 2 bases, with 15 bases spanning the gap. Germline CDR1 reads LNHDA; CDR2 reads SQIVND (reference sequence). This CDR3 contains 15 residues. The CDR3 nucleotides read TGTGCCAGTAGTGAACCGAGCTTGAAAAACTATGGCTACACCTTC. It specifies CASSEPSLKNYGYTF.

The chain combines TRBV4-2 with TRBJ2-3, with D possibly matching TRBD1 (6 bases). This CDR3 has 15 residues. The germline gives CDR1 LGHNA, CDR2 YNFKEQ. Deletions cut 4 bases from V and 2 bases from J, with 13 bases between. The CDR3 nucleotides are TGTGCCAGCAGCCCCCGGGACACATACACAGATACGCAGTATTTT. Amino acids: CASSPRDTYTDTQYF.

The chain joins TRBV5-5 to TRBJ2-1; 12 positions match TRBD1. Trimming cost V 2 bases and J 9 bases; bases outside gene matches: 6. CDR1 is SGHKS, CDR2 YYEKEE, per germline (reference sequence). The CDR3 length is 15 residues. In nucleotides, the CDR3 is TGTGCCAGCAGCTTAACGGGACAGGGGGCTTCTGAGCAGTTCTTC. Translation: CASSLTGQGASEQFF.

The chain employs TRBV2 and TRBJ2-2; tentatively, D is TRBD2 (6 bases). The V gene's germline CDR1 is SNHLY and CDR2 FYNNEI. This CDR3 region has 15 residues. Deletions cut 6 bases from V and 1 base from J, with 12 bases between. DNA of the CDR3: TGTGCCAGCAGCGAGGTGGGGGGGAACACCGGGGAGCTGTTTTTT. Translated: CASSEVGGNTGELFF.

The chain couples TRBV15 to TRBJ1-5, with 9 positions matching TRBD1. Per germline, CDR1 LNHNV and CDR2 YYDKDF (reference sequence). CDR3 length: 16 residues. With 2 bases clipped from V and 3 bases from J, the junction kept 5 bases outside the gene matches. The DNA of the CDR3 is TGTGCCACCAGCAGACGGACAGGGGTGAACAATCAGCCCCAGCATTTT. Residues: CATSRRTGVNNQPQHF.

About this clone itself: Other DNA sequences within the sample encode an identical CDR3. The V gene is TRBV3-1 (or the pseudogene TRBV3-2), the J gene TRBJ1-1; 9 positions match TRBD1. CDR3 length: 14 residues. Per germline, CDR1 LGHDT and CDR2 YNNKEL (reference sequence). With V trimmed by 4 bases and J by 4 bases, 4 bases remained unmatched. The CDR3 DNA follows: TGTGCCAGCAGCCGAGGACAGGGGCGCACTGAAGCTTTCTTT. It yields the protein CASSRGQGRTEAFF.

The rearrangement joins TRBV19 to TRBJ1-2, with D possibly matching TRBD1 (6 bases). The CDR3 runs to 15 residues. V lost 0 bases to trimming and J lost 8 bases, with 16 bases between them. The V gene's germline CDR1 is LNHDA and CDR2 SQIVND (reference sequence). The CDR3 spells CASSIDRDKIWGYTF. Here the CDR3 DNA reads TGTGCCAGTAGTATAGATCGGGACAAGATTTGGGGCTACACCTTC.